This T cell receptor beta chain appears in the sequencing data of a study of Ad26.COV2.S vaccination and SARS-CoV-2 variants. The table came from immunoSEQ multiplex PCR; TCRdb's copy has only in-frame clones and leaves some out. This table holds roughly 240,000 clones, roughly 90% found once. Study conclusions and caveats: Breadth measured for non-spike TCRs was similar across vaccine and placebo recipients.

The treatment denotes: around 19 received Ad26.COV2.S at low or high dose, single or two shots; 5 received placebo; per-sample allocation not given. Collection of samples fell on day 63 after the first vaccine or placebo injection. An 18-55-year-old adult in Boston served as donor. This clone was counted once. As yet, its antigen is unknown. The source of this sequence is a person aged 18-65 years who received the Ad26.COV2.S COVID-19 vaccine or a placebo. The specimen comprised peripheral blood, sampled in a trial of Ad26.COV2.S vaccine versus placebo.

CDR3 DNA sequence: TGTGCCAGCGGGGGGGCAGCGCAGGATGAAAAACTGTTTTTT. Its protein product is CASGGAAQDEKLFF. V and J are TRBV27 and TRBJ1-4; perhaps TRBD1 as D (6 bases). CDR3 length equals 14 residues. The germline V gene has CDR1 MNHEY and CDR2 SMNVEV (reference sequence). V gave up 8 bases and J gave up 6 bases, with 16 bases separating them.